This TCR beta chain was observed in a study of cytomegalovirus exposure and HLA in healthy donors (dated by TCRdb to about 2017). For context, the study as a whole: According to a later analysis, one platform produced both the 100 to 150 validation repertoires and the 720 or so repertoires of the first cohort. The study aimed to test whether cataloging public T cell receptors could reveal signatures of past pathogen exposure. Besides the first cohort of some 670 subjects, a separate validation cohort made up of roughly 120 different subjects was used. The study combined high-throughput TCR immunosequencing, statistical association of individual TCRs with disease status, and machine learning to predict cytomegalovirus infection status.

Libraries were made using the immunoSEQ multiplex PCR assay. As for the authors' bioinformatics: To diagnose cytomegalovirus status from the catalog of TCR beta chain sequences, a statistical classification framework was built. This immuneACCESS table, as held by TCRdb, lists in-frame sequences with V and J called but not all clones. Of the missing ones, under half trace to an unresolved V gene in checked studies; the others have no known cause. The DNA gave D and trimming, while V, J and clone size come from that table. The sample has 100,000 to 150,000 clones on record, around nine tenths of them singletons. The ten largest account for approximately 2% of the sample. Separate from the approximately 670-subject first cohort, the validation cohort of some 130 subjects was the group to which the donors belonged. What the research found in general, with its limitations: It was suggested by the authors that the approach could potentially be generalized to other disease states and immunological phenotypes. The classifier was reported to diagnose cytomegalovirus status with high specificity and sensitivity in both the original and validation cohorts. In a later analysis, TCRs clustered in the first cohort were found to also tend to co-occur in the roughly 120 validation repertoires, with about 93% of cluster scores above 0. In vitro tests confirmed that three of the cytomegalovirus-associated TCR beta chains recognize cytomegalovirus antigens. While some public TCRs were present in many individuals, most TCR sequences turned up only very rarely across donors. The validation cohort had no HLA typing available for a later analysis, so co-occurrence within that cohort was assessed over all 130 or so repertoires. The study gave a list of some 150 TCR beta chains associated with cytomegalovirus.

As regards this clone: Which antigen it targets is not known. Qualities for individual bases were not recorded, and no much larger clone is one base off.

Taken from the germline V gene, the CDR1 and CDR2 loops are SGHRS and YFSETQ. The CDR3 runs 16 residues from the cysteine to the phenylalanine. The kept DNA is CDR3 alone, 48 bases in frame from the first base. Trimming takes 5 bases off V and 8 bases off J; junction bases not matched to a gene: 8. The chain uses TRBV5-1 and TRBJ2-1, with 15 bases aligning to TRBD2. Sequenced sample: PBMCs. The receptor was isolated from a woman under 30 in good health and CMV-seronegative. The CDR3 has the sequence CASRSGLAGGWDEQFF. The DNA is TGCGCCAGCAGATCCGGACTAGCGGGAGGGTGGGATGAGCAGTTCTTC.